A selection of T cell receptor beta chains follows, all from one sample in a study of T cell responses to AZD1222 COVID-19 vaccine. Profiled with immunoSEQ multiplex PCR; TCRdb holds only in-frame clones, not every one. The sample consists of roughly 150,000 clones, 85% to 90% of them appearing once. Sequences were derived from peripheral blood, sampled 28 days after the second AZD1222 dose. The receptors stem from an adult who received the AZD1222 COVID-19 vaccine. Each CDR3 is given with its conserved first and last residue. Each record gives: J gene, V gene, clone size, D gene, CDR3 protein, CDR3 DNA. D genes are given only for firm matches. Part of the rows lack a size; the others show once, few, many or a class for expanded clones.

TRBJ1-5 | TRBV21-1 | . | . | CASSKSARHQPQHF | TGTGCCAGCAGCAAATCCGCGAGACATCAGCCCCAGCATTTT
TRBJ2-7 | TRBV5-1 | once | . | CASSLGLREQYF | TGCGCCAGCAGCTTGGGGCTGAGAGAGCAGTACTTC
TRBJ1-5 | TRBV12-3/TRBV12-4 | . | TRBD1 | CANGQGNQPQHF | TGTGCCAACGGACAGGGCAATCAGCCCCAGCATTTT
TRBJ2-5 | TRBV28 | . | TRBD1 | CASSLGQVVETQYF | TGTGCCAGCAGTTTAGGACAGGTGGTAGAGACCCAGTACTTC
TRBJ1-2 | TRBV30 | . | . | CAWSILTGRVGYTF | TGTGCCTGGAGTATTTTGACAGGAAGAGTTGGCTACACCTTC
TRBJ1-2 | TRBV5-1 | . | . | CASSLAGTPNYGYTF | TGCGCCAGCAGCTTGGCGGGGACACCTAACTATGGCTACACCTTC
TRBJ1-1 | TRBV7-9 | . | . | CASSLFVGNEGAEAFF | TGTGCCAGCAGCTTATTTGTGGGCAACGAAGGGGCTGAAGCTTTCTTT
TRBJ2-5 | TRBV11-2 | . | . | CASSFGRGQETQYF | TGTGCCAGCAGCTTCGGAAGGGGCCAAGAGACCCAGTACTTC
TRBJ2-7 | TRBV7-9 | . | TRBD1 | CATLSRDSPSGGSEYEQYF | TGTGCCACCTTGTCCCGGGACAGCCCATCCGGTGGTTCGGAGTACGAGCAGTACTTC
TRBJ1-4 | TRBV28 | . | . | CASSPQPGVEKLFF | TGTGCCAGCAGTCCCCAACCGGGGGTTGAAAAACTGTTTTTT
TRBJ1-1 | TRBV3-1/TRBV3-2 | . | TRBD1 | CASSQAGQGALGTEAFF | TGTGCCAGCAGCCAAGCGGGACAGGGGGCTTTGGGTACTGAAGCTTTCTTT
TRBJ2-2 | TRBV6-4 | . | . | CASTLSPPQGRINTGELFF | TGTGCCAGCACCCTTTCCCCCCCCCAGGGACGGATCAACACCGGGGAGCTGTTTTTT
TRBJ2-2 | TRBV6-5 | . | TRBD1 | CASGDRGPVGELFF | TGTGCCAGCGGCGACAGGGGGCCGGTCGGGGAGCTGTTTTTT
TRBJ2-7 | TRBV3-1/TRBV3-2 | . | . | CASSQAAATYEQYF | TGTGCCAGCAGCCAAGCGGCAGCAACCTACGAGCAGTACTTC
TRBJ2-3 | TRBV24-1 | . | . | CATSGHSRGRPTDTQYF | TGTGCCACCAGTGGGCACTCCCGGGGCAGACCTACAGATACGCAGTATTTT
TRBJ2-5 | TRBV2 | . | . | CASSEVEYQETQYF | TGTGCCAGCAGTGAAGTGGAGTACCAAGAGACCCAGTACTTC
TRBJ1-1 | TRBV9 | . | TRBD1 | CASSPRTGRTEAFF | TGTGCCAGCAGCCCGCGGACAGGACGAACTGAAGCTTTCTTT
TRBJ2-2 | TRBV5-4 | . | . | CASSLGQRANTGELFF | TGTGCCAGCAGCTTGGGGCAAAGGGCGAACACCGGGGAGCTGTTTTTT
TRBJ1-5 | TRBV19 | . | . | CASSVRYSNQPQHF | TGTGCCAGTAGTGTCAGATATAGCAATCAGCCCCAGCATTTT
TRBJ1-2 | TRBV4-2 | . | TRBD1 | CASSPGGQSVGYTF | TGTGCCAGCAGCCCAGGGGGACAGTCGGTCGGCTACACCTTC
TRBJ2-1 | TRBV24-1 | . | . | CATSDFRQDSSYNEQFF | TGTGCCACCAGTGATTTCCGACAGGATAGCTCCTACAATGAGCAGTTCTTC
TRBJ2-1 | TRBV19 | . | TRBD2 | CASSLTSGTYNEQFF | TGTGCCAGTAGCCTAACTAGCGGGACCTACAATGAGCAGTTCTTC
TRBJ1-3 | TRBV19 | . | . | CASTSLNSGNTIYF | TGTGCCAGTACTAGCCTAAACTCTGGAAACACCATATATTTT
TRBJ1-5 | TRBV7-9 | . | . | CASSADKSNQPQHF | TGTGCCAGCAGCGCGGACAAGAGCAATCAGCCCCAGCATTTT
TRBJ1-6 | TRBV7-9 | . | . | CASSLPLRESPLHF | TGTGCCAGCAGCTTACCCCTGAGGGAGTCACCCCTCCACTTT
TRBJ2-4 | TRBV18 | . | TRBD2 | CASSPPAGRNIQYF | TGTGCCAGCTCACCACCAGCGGGGAGGAACATTCAGTACTTC
TRBJ2-1 | TRBV6-4 | few | . | CASSDSISNEQFF | TGTGCCAGCAGTGACTCGATTTCCAATGAGCAGTTCTTC
TRBJ1-5 | TRBV7-2 | . | TRBD1 | CASSSRGQGMTIRSRPQHF | TGTGCCAGCAGCTCTCGGGGACAGGGAATGACTATCAGATCCCGGCCCCAGCATTTT
TRBJ2-3 | TRBV30 | . | . | CAWSVSHLATDTQYF | TGTGCCTGGAGTGTTTCCCATCTTGCCACAGATACGCAGTATTTT
TRBJ1-5 | TRBV27 | . | TRBD1 | CASGYGQGANSNQPQHF | TGTGCCAGCGGATACGGACAGGGGGCTAATAGCAATCAGCCCCAGCATTTT
TRBJ2-6 | TRBV29-1 | . | . | CTTVSGANVLTF | TGCACCACAGTCTCTGGGGCCAACGTCCTGACTTTC
TRBJ2-5 | TRBV28 | . | TRBD2 | CASSPLPSGGGRETQYF | TGTGCCAGCAGTCCCCTACCTAGCGGGGGGGGCCGGGAGACCCAGTACTTC
TRBJ2-2 | TRBV19 | . | . | CASSHPGSYAPGELFF | TGTGCCAGTAGCCACCCGGGAAGCTATGCCCCCGGGGAGCTGTTTTTT
TRBJ2-5 | TRBV6-6 | . | . | CASSLTVQETQYF | TGTGCCAGCAGTTTGACAGTGCAAGAGACCCAGTACTTC
TRBJ2-3 | TRBV10-3 | . | TRBD1 | CAISALQGQGDRADTQYF | TGTGCCATCAGTGCTCTGCAGGGACAGGGGGATCGGGCAGATACGCAGTATTTT
TRBJ1-6 | TRBV19 | . | . | CASSTPDTGFLYGSPLHF | TGTGCCAGTAGTACACCTGATACCGGATTTTTGTACGGTTCACCCCTCCACTTT
TRBJ1-2 | TRBV7-2 | . | . | CASSPSTYGYTF | TGTGCCAGCTCTCCAAGCACTTATGGCTACACCTTC
TRBJ2-2 | TRBV6-4 | . | TRBD1 | CASTPGTGDTGELFF | TGTGCCAGCACCCCCGGGACAGGGGACACCGGGGAGCTGTTTTTT
TRBJ2-1 | TRBV19 | . | . | CASCQGNYNEQFF | TGTGCCAGTTGTCAGGGGAACTACAATGAGCAGTTCTTC
TRBJ2-5 | TRBV5-1 | . | TRBD1 | CASSRGGTGGRETQYF | TGCGCCAGCAGCCGGGGTGGGACAGGGGGCAGAGAGACCCAGTACTTC
TRBJ2-1 | TRBV13 | . | TRBD2 | CASSPTPLAGGGKSSYNEQFF | TGTGCCAGCAGCCCTACCCCCCTAGCGGGGGGGGGTAAAAGCTCCTACAATGAGCAGTTCTTC
TRBJ1-3 | TRBV30 | . | . | CAWSAGTAKSSGNTIYF | TGTGCCTGGAGTGCCGGGACTGCAAAATCATCTGGAAACACCATATATTTT
TRBJ2-2 | TRBV28 | . | TRBD2 | CASTGTSSGELFF | TGTGCCAGCACAGGGACTAGCTCCGGGGAGCTGTTTTTT
TRBJ1-1 | TRBV27 | . | . | CASFRMNTEAFF | TGTGCCAGCTTTCGGATGAACACTGAAGCTTTCTTT
TRBJ2-7 | TRBV11-2 | . | . | CASSLAETRLEQYF | TGTGCCAGCAGCCTAGCTGAGACTAGGCTCGAGCAGTACTTC
TRBJ1-5 | TRBV4-2 | . | TRBD1 | CASSLGTGYNQPQHF | TGTGCCAGCAGCCTCGGGACAGGTTACAATCAGCCCCAGCATTTT
TRBJ2-1 | TRBV15 | once | TRBD2 | CATSIGLAGGPGSSYNEQFF | TGTGCCACCAGCATCGGGCTAGCGGGAGGGCCCGGAAGCTCCTACAATGAGCAGTTCTTC
TRBJ1-5 | TRBV19 | once | TRBD1 | CASSRQGSDQPQHF | TGTGCCAGTAGTCGACAGGGGAGTGACCAGCCCCAGCATTTT
TRBJ1-2 | TRBV3-1/TRBV3-2 | . | . | CASSSGGGYTF | TGTGCCAGCTCCTCGGGGGGTGGCTACACCTTC
TRBJ1-6 | TRBV6-1 | . | . | CASSEALRSPLHF | TGTGCCAGCAGTGAAGCGCTACGATCACCCCTCCACTTT
TRBJ1-1 | TRBV6-2/TRBV6-3 | . | TRBD1 | CASSFTQGMNTEAFF | TGTGCCAGCAGTTTTACACAGGGGATGAACACTGAAGCTTTCTTT